The entry that follows covers one T cell receptor beta chain sequence. Its antigen remains unidentified. Germline V lookup: CDR1 SEHNR, CDR2 FQNEAQ (reference sequence). There are 16 residues in the CDR3. V was trimmed by 5 bases and J by 4 bases, leaving 20 bases between them. The data stem from a study of T cell responses to AZD1222 COVID-19 vaccine. Overall study context: Second doses that came at about 4 or about 12 weeks were put together.

Assay: immunoSEQ multiplex PCR; the TCRdb copy retains only in-frame clones and omits some. The sample carries about 140,000 clones, about 93% recorded once. Study-level results: Baseline seropositivity occurred in only a handful of AZD1222 recipients. Clonal diversity may have been underestimated, and the donors were mostly white British, with more females than males.

The genes are TRBV7-9 and TRBJ1-2, with D possibly matching TRBD1 (6 bases). This TCR was sampled from an adult in good health. Specimen: peripheral blood, collected on day 0 of AZD1222 vaccination. CDR3 DNA sequence: TGTGCCAGCAGCGGAACCGAAGGGGGTCTTAGCTATGGCTACACCTTC. Translating gives CASSGTEGGLSYGYTF.